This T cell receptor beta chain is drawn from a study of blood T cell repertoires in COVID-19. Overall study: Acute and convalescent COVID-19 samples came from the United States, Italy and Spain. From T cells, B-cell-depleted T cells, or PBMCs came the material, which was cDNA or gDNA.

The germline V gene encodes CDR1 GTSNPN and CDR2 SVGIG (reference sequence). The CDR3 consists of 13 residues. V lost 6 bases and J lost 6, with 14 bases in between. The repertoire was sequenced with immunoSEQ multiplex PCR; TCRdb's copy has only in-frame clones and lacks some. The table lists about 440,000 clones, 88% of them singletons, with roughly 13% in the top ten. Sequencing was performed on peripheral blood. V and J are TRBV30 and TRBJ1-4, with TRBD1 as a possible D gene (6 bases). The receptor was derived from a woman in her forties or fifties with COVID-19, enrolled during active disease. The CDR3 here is CACAGDSHEKLFF. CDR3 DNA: TGTGCCTGCGCAGGGGATAGCCATGAAAAACTGTTTTTT.